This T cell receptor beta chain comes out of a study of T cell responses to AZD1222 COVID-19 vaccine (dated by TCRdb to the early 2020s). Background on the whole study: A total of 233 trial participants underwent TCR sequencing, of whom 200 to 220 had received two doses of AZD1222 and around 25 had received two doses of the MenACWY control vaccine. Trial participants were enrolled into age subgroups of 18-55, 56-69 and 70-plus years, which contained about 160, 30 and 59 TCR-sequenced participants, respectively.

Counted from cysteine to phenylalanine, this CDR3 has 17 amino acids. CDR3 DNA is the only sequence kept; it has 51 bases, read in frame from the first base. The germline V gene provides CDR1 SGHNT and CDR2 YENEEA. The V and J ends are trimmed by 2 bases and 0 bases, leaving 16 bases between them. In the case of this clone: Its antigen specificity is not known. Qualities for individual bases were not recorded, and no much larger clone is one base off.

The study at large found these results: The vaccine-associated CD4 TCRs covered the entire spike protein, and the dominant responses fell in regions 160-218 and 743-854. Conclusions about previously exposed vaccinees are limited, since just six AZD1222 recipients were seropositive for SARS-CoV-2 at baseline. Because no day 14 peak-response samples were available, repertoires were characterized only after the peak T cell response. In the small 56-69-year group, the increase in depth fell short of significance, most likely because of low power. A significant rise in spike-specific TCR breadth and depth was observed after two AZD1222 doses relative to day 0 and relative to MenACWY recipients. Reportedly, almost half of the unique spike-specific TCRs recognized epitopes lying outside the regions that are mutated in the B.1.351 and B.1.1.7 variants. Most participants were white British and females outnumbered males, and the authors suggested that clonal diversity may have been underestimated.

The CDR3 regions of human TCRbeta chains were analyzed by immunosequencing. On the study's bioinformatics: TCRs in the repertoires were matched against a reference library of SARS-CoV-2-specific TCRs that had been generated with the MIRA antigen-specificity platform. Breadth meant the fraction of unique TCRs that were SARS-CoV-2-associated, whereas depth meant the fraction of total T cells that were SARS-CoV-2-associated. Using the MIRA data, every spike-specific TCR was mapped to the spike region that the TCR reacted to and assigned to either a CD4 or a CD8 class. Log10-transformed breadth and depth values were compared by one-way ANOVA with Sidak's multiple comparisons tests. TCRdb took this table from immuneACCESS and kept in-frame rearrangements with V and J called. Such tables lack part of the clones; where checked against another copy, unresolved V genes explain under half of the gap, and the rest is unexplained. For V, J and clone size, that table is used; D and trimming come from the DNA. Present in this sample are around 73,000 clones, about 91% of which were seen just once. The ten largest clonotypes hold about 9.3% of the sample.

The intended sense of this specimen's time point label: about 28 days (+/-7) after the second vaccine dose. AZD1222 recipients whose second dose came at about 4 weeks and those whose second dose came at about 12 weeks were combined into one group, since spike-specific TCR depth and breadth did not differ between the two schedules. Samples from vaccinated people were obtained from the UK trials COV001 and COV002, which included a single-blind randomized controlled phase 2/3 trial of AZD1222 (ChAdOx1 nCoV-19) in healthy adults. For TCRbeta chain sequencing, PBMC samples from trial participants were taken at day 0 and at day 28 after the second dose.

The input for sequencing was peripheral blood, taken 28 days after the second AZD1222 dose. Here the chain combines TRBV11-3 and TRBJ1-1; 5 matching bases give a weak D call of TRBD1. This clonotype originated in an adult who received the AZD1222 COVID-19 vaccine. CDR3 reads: CASSLIQPTDLNTEAFF. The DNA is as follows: TGTGCCAGCAGCTTAATCCAACCGACAGACCTGAACACTGAAGCTTTCTTT.